These 4 T cell receptor beta chains were sequenced from one sample in a study of T cell responses to AZD1222 COVID-19 vaccine. The protocol was immunoSEQ multiplex PCR, while the TCRdb copy is restricted to in-frame clones and leaves out a portion. The table records approximately 100,000 clones, more than 75% of them present only once. The specimen was peripheral blood, collected on day 0 of AZD1222 vaccination. These receptors all stem from an adult in good health.

This clone was observed a single time. The chain has TRBV3-1 (or the pseudogene TRBV3-2) and TRBJ1-2; D is uncertain. The CDR3 is 13 residues long. Per the germline V gene, CDR1 is LGHDT and CDR2 is YNNKEL (reference sequence). V gave up 4 bases and J gave up 6 bases, with 12 bases separating them. The CDR3 here is CASSPAGHDGYTF. CDR3 DNA sequence: TGTGCCAGCAGCCCTGCCGGCCACGATGGCTACACCTTC.

This clone was detected once. V gene TRBV29-1 combines with J gene TRBJ2-5, with 9 bases matching TRBD1. Germline V lookup: CDR1 SQVTM, CDR2 ANQGSEA. CDR3 length: 14 residues. V gave up 4 bases and J gave up 6 bases; unmatched junction bases: 9. The CDR3 loop is CSVGGQGRGQTQYF. In nucleotides, the CDR3 is TGCAGCGTTGGAGGACAGGGGCGAGGTCAGACCCAGTACTTC.

This chain uses TRBV6-5 with TRBJ1-2; D is unclear. The CDR3 is 14 residues long. CDR1 is MNHEY, CDR2 SVGAGI, per germline. Trimming took 10 bases from V and 4 from J, leaving 19 bases between them. In DNA form, the CDR3 reads TGTGCCACCCGGGGTCCTCTGGGGATCTATGGCTACACCTTC. Its translation: CATRGPLGIYGYTF.

This chain joins TRBV6-5 and TRBJ2-1, with 8 bases lining up with TRBD1. V lost 0 bases and J lost 6; bases outside the gene matches: 7. The germline gives CDR1 MNHEY, CDR2 SVGAGI. The CDR3 is 16 residues long. The CDR3 here is CASSYSWQGAFNEQFF. The CDR3 DNA sequence: TGTGCCAGCAGTTACTCTTGGCAGGGGGCGTTCAATGAGCAGTTCTTC.